Shown below are 26 T cell receptor beta chains from a single sample sequenced in a study of OX40 agonist ivuxolimab in advanced cancers. Here immunoSEQ multiplex PCR was the method, and the copy in TCRdb shows in-frame clones only, minus some. Of around 45,000 clones listed, 70% to 90% are singletons. The sample was CD4+ or CD8+ T cells sorted from blood, taken in a trial of the OX40 agonist ivuxolimab. These receptors all stem from an adult with an advanced solid tumor such as melanoma, head and neck, liver or kidney cancer.

The V and J genes are TRBV18 and TRBJ2-7; D could derive from TRBD1 or TRBD2 (5 bases each). CDR3 size: 15 residues. The V gene lost 5 bases and the J gene lost 2 bases, with 16 bases spanning the gap. The germline gives CDR1 KGHSH, CDR2 LQKENI. This chain's CDR3 is CASSGRDGTTYEQYF. CDR3 DNA sequence: TGTGCCAGCTCAGGCCGGGACGGGACCACCTACGAGCAGTACTTC.

The table lists this clone with a count of one. The rearrangement joins TRBV10-3 to TRBJ2-2; 10 bases agree with TRBD2. Germline V lookup: CDR1 ENHRY, CDR2 SYGVKD. V lost 10 bases and J lost 1; bases outside the gene matches: 12. CDR3 length: 17 residues. The CDR3 nucleotides are TGTGCCACCAAACCAGGGACTAGCGAACGGAACACCGGGGAGCTGTTTTTT. It is translated as CATKPGTSERNTGELFF.

The chain carries TRBV6-5 and TRBJ1-5, with D unclear. The germline CDR1 and CDR2 sequences are MNHEY and SVGAGI. The CDR3 runs to 14 residues. The germline V and J ends were trimmed by 5 bases and 4 bases, with 12 bases remaining between them. DNA for the CDR3: TGTGCCAGCAGTCCGTCCGGGGAGAATCAGCCCCAGCATTTT. It specifies CASSPSGENQPQHF.

The chain links TRBV12-2 to TRBJ2-1; the D call of TRBD1 is as the table states it, not checked on the DNA. TRBV12-2 is termed a pseudogene. There are 18 residues in the CDR3. The CDR3, as DNA: TGTGCAAGTCGCTTAGACTATTGGCCGGGACAGGGTTTGAATGAGCAGTTCTTC. Its protein product is CASRLDYWPGQGLNEQFF.

The chain links TRBV2 to TRBJ1-2; tentatively, D is TRBD1 (5 bases). Germline lookup yields CDR1 SNHLY and CDR2 FYNNEI. There are 14 residues in the CDR3. The V end was cut by 0 bases, the J end by 7 bases, with 12 bases between. For the CDR3, the DNA is TGTGCCAGCAGTGAAGCCCCCAGAGGGGCTGGCTACACCTTC. This sequence encodes CASSEAPRGAGYTF.

V gene TRBV6-4 combines with J gene TRBJ2-5; TRBD2 might be the D (6 bases). The assigned J gene may be wrong: the sequence end matches TRBJ2-7 better. Germline CDR1 and CDR2: MRHNA and SNTAGT. CDR3 length: 14 amino acids. CDR3: CASRNGGSSYEQYF. The CDR3 DNA is TGTGCCAGCAGGAACGGGGGAAGCTCCTACGAGCAGTACTTC.

This chain uses TRBV11-2 with TRBJ2-5; no reliable D call. The CDR3 spans 11 residues. Trimming shortened V by 8 bases and J by 5 bases, and 9 bases separated the two germline ends. Germline loops: CDR1 SGHAT, CDR2 FQNNGV. This CDR3 is CASRLAETQYF. The CDR3 DNA sequence: TGTGCCAGCCGCCTGGCTGAGACCCAGTACTTC.

The V gene is TRBV6-1, the J gene TRBJ1-6; weak D call: TRBD1 (5 bases). Germline CDR1 reads MNHNS; CDR2 reads SASEGT. The CDR3 sequence is 16 residues long. The V end lost 4 bases, the J end lost 5 bases, and 15 bases lay between the germline ends. The chain's CDR3 is CASSGQTVSDNSPLHF. CDR3 nucleotide sequence: TGTGCCAGCAGTGGACAGACCGTTTCGGATAATTCACCCCTCCACTTT.

The rearrangement joins TRBV29-1 to TRBJ2-2; D is undetermined. Trimming left V 5 bases short and J 0 bases short, with 7 bases between. The CDR3 sequence is 13 residues long. Germline V gene sequence: CDR1 SQVTM, CDR2 ANQGSEA. CDR3 sequence: CSVSRSNTGELFF. DNA for the CDR3: TGCAGCGTTTCTCGCTCGAACACCGGGGAGCTGTTTTTT.

The chain carries TRBV5-1 and TRBJ1-1; 7 bases map to TRBD1. Trimming took 4 bases from V and 10 from J; bases not matched to a gene: 7. This CDR3 is 12 amino acids long. Germline V gives CDR1 SGHRS, CDR2 YFSETQ. Written as DNA, the CDR3 is TGCGCCAGCAGCGAACTACAGGGGCCAGCTTTCTTT. Translation: CASSELQGPAFF. Combining the CDR3 with reference TRBV5-1 and TRBJ1-1 gives the whole variable domain KAGVTQTPRYLIKTRGQQVTLSCSPISGHRSVSWYQQTPGQGLQFLFEYFSETQRNKGNFPGRFSGRQFSNSRSEMNVSTLELGDSALYLCASSELQGPAFFGQGTRLTVV.

This chain links TRBV6-4 with TRBJ1-3; no clear D gene. This CDR3 has 14 amino acids. Trimming took 5 bases from V and 0 from J, leaving 8 bases between them. Germline-derived CDR1 and CDR2 are MRHNA and SNTAGT. CDR3 DNA sequence: TGTGCCAGCAGTTCAGGCAGCTCTGGAAACACCATATATTTT. It is translated as CASSSGSSGNTIYF.

The genes are TRBV4-2 and TRBJ2-7, with TRBD2 matching 10 bases. CDR3 size: 15 residues. The junction had 9 bases not matched to a gene; V was cut back by 3 bases and J by 7 bases. Looked up from germline, CDR1 is LGHNA and CDR2 is YNFKEQ. The CDR3 region is CASSHPTSGTDEQYF. The CDR3 nucleotides read TGTGCCAGCAGCCACCCAACTAGCGGGACGGATGAGCAGTACTTC.

The table lists this clone with many counts. The chain joins TRBV7-2 to TRBJ2-7; D possibly corresponds to TRBD1 (5 bases). Germline V CDR1 and CDR2: SGHTA, FQGNSA. V lost 3 bases to trimming and J lost 6 bases, with 6 bases between them. The CDR3 runs to 11 residues. The DNA for the CDR3 is TGTGCCAGCAGCTTTGGGGCCGAGCAGTACTTC. This sequence encodes CASSFGAEQYF.

The rearrangement uses TRBV2 and TRBJ1-1; D ambiguous. Trimming pared 5 bases from V and 2 bases from J, leaving 12 bases between. Germline-derived CDR1 and CDR2 are SNHLY and FYNNEI. This CDR3 comprises 14 residues. For the CDR3, the DNA is TGTGCCAGCAGTCCTGGGCAGACAAACACTGAAGCTTTCTTT. Translating it yields CASSPGQTNTEAFF.

On this clone itself: Because the CDR3's place on the DNA is in doubt, the DNA is left out and the CDR3 is given as listed by TCRdb. The gene calls are TRBV11-3 and TRBJ2-1; whether TRBD2, the table's D call, matches the DNA was not checked. The length of the CDR3 is 20 amino acids, counting both ends. The V gene's germline CDR1 is SGHNT and CDR2 YENEEA. This CDR3 is CASSFGSGLAGGGSYNEQFF.

V is TRBV18 and J is TRBJ2-3; 7 positions match TRBD1. The CDR3 runs 15 residues. V shed 3 bases, J shed 2 bases, and the junction held 5 bases outside the gene matches. Germline lookup yields CDR1 KGHSH and CDR2 LQKENI. CDR3 sequence: CASSPGTANTDTQYF. In nucleotides, the CDR3 is TGTGCCAGCTCACCTGGGACAGCAAACACAGATACGCAGTATTTT.

V usage is TRBV6-8 and J usage is TRBJ1-5; 9 bases line up with TRBD1. The CDR3 consists of 17 residues. With 7 bases clipped from V and 0 bases from J, the junction kept 10 bases outside the gene matches. From germline, CDR1 is MNHGY and CDR2 SAAAGT. The CDR3 loop is CASTLGTGNYSNQPQHF. CDR3 nucleotides: TGTGCCAGCACCCTAGGGACAGGGAATTATAGCAATCAGCCCCAGCATTTT.

The rearrangement joins TRBV7-9 to TRBJ2-3; D is perhaps TRBD1 or TRBD2 (7 bases each). V was cut by 5 bases and J by 0 bases, with 15 bases left in between. CDR1 and CDR2 (germline): SEHNR, FQNEAQ (reference sequence). The CDR3 contains 16 residues. The CDR3 reads CASSEGAGASTDTQYF. In DNA form, the CDR3 reads TGTGCCAGCAGCGAGGGGGCGGGGGCTAGCACAGATACGCAGTATTTT. Looking up the rest from reference TRBV7-9 and TRBJ2-3 gives the full variable domain: DTGVSQNPRHKITKRGQNVTFRCDPISEHNRLYWYRQTLGQGPEFLTYFQNEAQLEKSRLLSDRFSAERPKGSFSTLEIQRTEQGDSAMYLCASSEGAGASTDTQYFGPGTRLTVL.

The J gene is TRBJ1-1, the V gene TRBV19; weak D call: TRBD1 (5 bases). With 1 base removed from V and 8 bases from J, the gap between germline ends came to 17 bases. Per the germline V gene, CDR1 is LNHDA and CDR2 is SQIVND (reference sequence). The CDR3 has 15 amino acids. The CDR3, as DNA: TGTGCCAGTAGTATAGGATGGGCAGGGTATGAAGAAGCTTTCTTT. As protein: CASSIGWAGYEEAFF.

V usage is TRBV7-8 and J usage is TRBJ1-4; the D is unclear. The CDR3 consists of 13 residues. Germline CDR1 and CDR2: SGHVS and FQNEAQ. V was clipped by 2 bases and J by 6 bases, with 7 bases between them. The CDR3 spells CASSLNSHEKLFF. DNA for the CDR3: TGTGCCAGCAGCTTAAATTCGCATGAAAAACTGTTTTTT.

The V call is TRBV6-5, the J call TRBJ2-7, with a weak D call TRBD2 (6 bases). The CDR3 is 13 residues long. Germline V gives CDR1 MNHEY, CDR2 SVGAGI. Trimming shortened V by 5 bases and J by 4 bases, and 12 bases separated the two germline ends. The CDR3 loop is CASSEGTDYEQYF. The CDR3 DNA sequence: TGTGCCAGCAGTGAAGGGACTGATTACGAGCAGTACTTC.

This clone is a singleton in its sample. The V gene is TRBV7-3, the J gene TRBJ2-2; 11 bases agree with TRBD1. This CDR3 is built from 16 residues. In germline, CDR1 is SGHTA, CDR2 FQGTGA. Germline trimming cut 3 bases from V and 7 bases from J; bases unmatched to any gene: 7. The CDR3 DNA follows: TGTGCCAGCAGCTTGACCGGACAGGGGGCGTACGGGGAGCTGTTTTTT. It translates to CASSLTGQGAYGELFF.

This chain joins TRBV18 and TRBJ2-5; D might be TRBD1 (5 bases). CDR3 size: 12 residues. V gave up 2 bases and J gave up 4 bases, with 5 bases separating them. The germline V gene encodes CDR1 KGHSH and CDR2 LQKENI. CDR3 DNA: TGTGCCAGCTCACCAGGGGCAGAGACCCAGTACTTC. It encodes CASSPGAETQYF.

The chain combines TRBV9 with TRBJ1-3, with a tentative D call TRBD1 (5 bases). The CDR3 is 15 residues long. The germline CDR1 and CDR2 sequences are SGDLS and YYNGEE. Trimming stripped 3 bases from V and 4 bases from J, with 14 bases between. The CDR3, as DNA: TGTGCCAGCAGCGAGGCAGGGTTCGGAGGAAACACCATATATTTT. Its protein product is CASSEAGFGGNTIYF.

The chain employs TRBV16 and TRBJ1-1, with D unclear. Germline-derived CDR1 and CDR2 are KGHSY and FQNENV. Trimming removed 3 bases at V and 1 base at J, with 9 bases between. This CDR3 has 14 amino acids. Here the CDR3 DNA reads TGTGCCAGCAGCCAGGAGGGAAGGAACACTGAAGCTTTCTTT. This encodes CASSQEGRNTEAFF.

This clone was recorded only once. Compared with germline, one end of the junction differs, possibly owing to a read error. The rearrangement joins TRBV11-2 to TRBJ1-1, with 7 bases identical to TRBD1. This CDR3 is built from 13 residues. Germline V gene data show CDR1 as SGHAT and CDR2 as FQNNGV. The CDR3 bases are TGTGCCAGCAGCGTAGAGGTCGACAGGGTATCTTTCTTT. Its translation: CASSVEVDRVSFF.